This T cell receptor beta chain stems from a study of CD8 T cells in Susac syndrome. General study results and limits: The relatively small number of individuals in the TCR sequencing and HLA analysis was acknowledged by the study.

It was with random hexamers that roughly 0.45 to 1 ug RNA was reverse transcribed. MiXCR was run by TCRdb on the immunoSEQ multiplex PCR reads, yielding one entry per CDR3 protein. Among some 120,000 distinct CDR3 sequences listed, 94% were seen once. This clonotype was counted once. Its antigen is as yet unknown. This CDR3 region has 13 residues. V gave up 4 bases and J gave up 12 bases, with 14 bases separating them. Per germline, CDR1 SGHDT and CDR2 YYEEEE. The sequencing input was CD4+ T cells from PBMCs. The sequence was obtained from a human donor in good health. The rearrangement uses TRBV5-6 and TRBJ2-6, with D maybe TRBD2 (6 bases). CDR3 coding DNA: TGTGCCAGCAGCGCGGGACCGGCAATCGTCCTGACTTTC. Its protein product is CASSAGPAIVLTF.